The sequence of this T cell receptor (beta chain) was determined in a study of T cell responses to AZD1222 COVID-19 vaccine. Regarding the study as a whole: White British donors predominated, females outnumbered males, and clonal diversity was possibly underestimated. Dominant at 160-218 and 743-854, vaccine-associated CD4 TCRs also spanned spike.

In regard to this clone: Its cognate antigen is unknown.

The table came from immunoSEQ multiplex PCR; TCRdb's copy has only in-frame clones and leaves some out. The sample lists roughly 190,000 clones; approximately 91% were seen once. The germline V gene has CDR1 MDHEN and CDR2 SYDVKM. V lost 1 base and J lost 0, with 7 bases in between. The CDR3 runs 14 residues. This clonotype was obtained from an adult in good health. The sequenced sample was peripheral blood, obtained on day 0 of AZD1222 vaccination. The chain is built from TRBV28 and TRBJ2-7; maybe TRBD1 (5 bases). The CDR3 is CASSLLGVSYEQYF. The CDR3 DNA follows: TGTGCCAGCAGTTTATTAGGGGTCTCCTACGAGCAGTACTTC.